One and the same sample provided the 12 T cell receptor beta chains below, sequenced in a study of blood T cell repertoires in COVID-19. Method: immunoSEQ multiplex PCR; TCRdb's copy keeps in-frame clones and lacks some. The table has fewer than 250,000 clones, 81% seen once; the top ten hold more than 8.5%. The sequenced sample was PBMCs or T cells enriched from blood (not recorded which). Receptor source: a woman aged 45-60 years with acute COVID-19.

This clone was seen a handful of times. The CDR3 DNA reads as TGTGCCAGCAGCCCTAACAGGGGAGGAACTGGAAACACCATATATTTT. This gives the protein CASSPNRGGTGNTIYF. The genes are TRBV7-2 and TRBJ1-3, with 7 bases that match TRBD1. In germline, CDR1 is SGHTA, CDR2 FQGNSA. V lost 5 bases and J lost 2; bases outside the gene matches: 9. This CDR3 has 16 residues. Full variable domain (missing parts from reference TRBV7-2 and TRBJ1-3): GAGVSQSPSNKVTEKGKDVELRCDPISGHTALYWYRQSLGQGLEFLIYFQGNSAPDKSGLPSDRFSAERTGGSVSTLTIQRTQQEDSAVYLCASSPNRGGTGNTIYFGEGSWLTVV.

The chain is built from TRBV29-1 and TRBJ2-7, with D maybe TRBD2 (6 bases). Between the trimmed V and J ends, which lost 5 bases and 6 bases, there was a span of 23 bases. The CDR3 spans 15 residues. From germline, CDR1 is SQVTM and CDR2 ANQGSEA. Written as DNA, the CDR3 is TGCAGCGTTCAGGACGCCGGGACTGCCTTGGGCGAGCAGTACTTC. It specifies CSVQDAGTALGEQYF.

The chain recombines TRBV18 with TRBJ2-3, with unresolved D. The CDR3 is 15 amino acids. Trimming removed 2 bases at V and 4 bases at J, with 13 bases between. Germline CDR1 is KGHSH and CDR2 is LQKENI. The CDR3 DNA reads TGTGCCAGCTCACCAGGTTTTAAAGGAGCAGATACGCAGTATTTT. Its protein is CASSPGFKGADTQYF.

This clone showed up just once. This sequence joins TRBV29-1 and TRBJ1-2; D gene ambiguous. Germline values: CDR1 SQVTM, CDR2 ANQGSEA. The length of the CDR3 is 14 residues. The CDR3 sequence is CSTSLFQENYGYTF. CDR3 bases: TGCAGTACCTCACTTTTCCAGGAAAACTATGGCTACACCTTC.

V is TRBV28 and J is TRBJ1-6, with TRBD1 identical over 9 bases. This CDR3 is 16 amino acids long. The germline CDR1 and CDR2 sequences are MDHEN and SYDVKM. V shed 5 bases, J shed 0 bases, and the junction held 2 bases outside the gene matches. The CDR3: CASSPTGGSYNSPLHF. CDR3 nucleotides: TGTGCCAGCAGTCCGACAGGGGGCTCCTATAATTCACCCCTCCACTTT.

This clone was picked up one time. The rearrangement uses TRBV7-2 and TRBJ2-7; D possibly corresponds to TRBD1 (7 bases). This CDR3 spans 17 amino acids. The ends were cut back, 3 bases at V and 0 bases at J, with 18 bases in the middle. Germline assignment: CDR1 SGHTA and CDR2 FQGNSA. CDR3 loop: CASSFQEGAASSYEQYF. CDR3 nucleotide sequence: TGTGCCAGCAGCTTTCAGGAGGGGGCCGCCAGCTCCTACGAGCAGTACTTC. The full variable domain, with the rest looked up from reference TRBV7-2 and TRBJ2-7, is GAGVSQSPSNKVTEKGKDVELRCDPISGHTALYWYRQSLGQGLEFLIYFQGNSAPDKSGLPSDRFSAERTGGSVSTLTIQRTQQEDSAVYLCASSFQEGAASSYEQYFGPGTRLTVT.

The J gene is TRBJ2-3, the V gene TRBV2; 7 bases match TRBD1. The trim removed 3 bases at V and 0 bases at J, leaving 3 bases unmatched. This CDR3 is built from 15 residues. Germline V lookup: CDR1 SNHLY, CDR2 FYNNEI. CDR3 sequence: CASSDRGISTDTQYF. As DNA, the CDR3 is TGTGCCAGCAGTGACAGGGGGATTAGCACAGATACGCAGTATTTT.

The chain couples TRBV14 to TRBJ2-7; 7 bases map to TRBD1. The germline gives CDR1 SGHDN, CDR2 FVKESK. This CDR3 spans 12 amino acids. The J segment lost 3 bases and the V segment lost 5 bases, leaving 1 base of the junction unmatched. The CDR3 region has the DNA TGTGCCAGCAGCAGACAGGGCTACGAGCAGTACTTC. This translates into CASSRQGYEQYF.

V is TRBV6-2 or TRBV6-3 and J is TRBJ2-1, with D perhaps TRBD1 (6 bases). There are 14 residues in the CDR3. V lost 7 bases and J lost 7, with 17 bases in between. Germline CDR1 MNHEY, CDR2 SVGEGT. The CDR3: CASNPSTGLNEQFF. The CDR3 DNA follows: TGTGCCAGCAACCCTTCTACAGGGTTAAATGAGCAGTTCTTC.

The chain uses TRBV5-1 and TRBJ2-3; no clear D. Germline V lookup: CDR1 SGHRS, CDR2 YFSETQ. This CDR3 is built from 12 residues. V lost 4 bases to trimming and J lost 6 bases, with 9 bases between them. The CDR3 coding sequence is TGCGCCAGCAGCCCGGGTTTTGATACGCAGTATTTT. Encoded protein: CASSPGFDTQYF.

The rearrangement links TRBV7-2 to TRBJ2-5; the match to TRBD1 covers 7 bases. Germline V lookup: CDR1 SGHTA, CDR2 FQGNSA. This CDR3 is 16 amino acids long. V was pared by 3 bases and J by 4 bases, with 11 bases of the junction left unmatched. The CDR3 is CASSFTGAALGETQYF. The CDR3 region has the DNA TGTGCCAGCAGCTTTACAGGGGCCGCCCTCGGAGAGACCCAGTACTTC.

The chain employs TRBV9 and TRBJ2-3; tentatively, D is TRBD2 (7 bases). CDR1 is SGDLS, CDR2 YYNGEE, per germline. This CDR3 has 16 residues. Trimming removed 2 bases from V and 4 bases from J, with 17 bases in between. Here the CDR3 reads CASSVSRGGRADTQYF. Written as DNA, the CDR3 is TGTGCCAGCAGCGTCAGTAGGGGGGGCCGGGCAGATACGCAGTATTTT. Full variable domain (outside the CDR3, taken from reference TRBV9 and TRBJ2-3): DSGVTQTPKHLITATGQRVTLRCSPRSGDLSVYWYQQSLDQGLQFLIQYYNGEERAKGNILERFSAQQFPDLHSELNLSSLELGDSALYFCASSVSRGGRADTQYFGPGTRLTVL.